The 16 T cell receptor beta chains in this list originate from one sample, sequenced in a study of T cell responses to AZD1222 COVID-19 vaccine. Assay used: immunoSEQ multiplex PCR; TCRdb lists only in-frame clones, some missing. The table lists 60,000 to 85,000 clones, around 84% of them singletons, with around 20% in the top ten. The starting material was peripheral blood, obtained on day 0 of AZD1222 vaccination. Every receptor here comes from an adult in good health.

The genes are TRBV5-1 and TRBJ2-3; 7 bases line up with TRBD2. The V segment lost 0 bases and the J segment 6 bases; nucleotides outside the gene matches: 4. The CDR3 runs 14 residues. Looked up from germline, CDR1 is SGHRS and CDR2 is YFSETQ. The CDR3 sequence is CASSLGSGRDTQYF. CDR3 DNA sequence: TGCGCCAGCAGCTTGGGGTCCGGGAGGGATACGCAGTATTTT.

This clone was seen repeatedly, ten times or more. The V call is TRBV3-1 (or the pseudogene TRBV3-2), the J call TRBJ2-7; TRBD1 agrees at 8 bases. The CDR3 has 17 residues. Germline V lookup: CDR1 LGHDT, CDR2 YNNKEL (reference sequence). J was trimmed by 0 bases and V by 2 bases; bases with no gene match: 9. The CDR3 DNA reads TGTGCCAGCAGCCAAAGCGGACAGGGCTCTAGCTCCTACGAGCAGTACTTC. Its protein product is CASSQSGQGSSSYEQYF.

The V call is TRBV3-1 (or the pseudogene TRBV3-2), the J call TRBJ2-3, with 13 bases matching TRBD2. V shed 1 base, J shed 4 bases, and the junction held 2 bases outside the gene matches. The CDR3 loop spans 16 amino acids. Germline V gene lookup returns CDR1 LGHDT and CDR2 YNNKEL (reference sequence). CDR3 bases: TGTGCCAGCAGCCAAGGGACTAGCGGGGGCCCAGATACGCAGTATTTT. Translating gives CASSQGTSGGPDTQYF.

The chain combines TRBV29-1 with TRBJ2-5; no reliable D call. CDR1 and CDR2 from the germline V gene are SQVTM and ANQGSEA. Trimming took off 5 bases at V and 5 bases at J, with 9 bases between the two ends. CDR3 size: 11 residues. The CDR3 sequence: CSVWQAETQYF. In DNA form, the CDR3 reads TGCAGCGTTTGGCAAGCGGAGACCCAGTACTTC.

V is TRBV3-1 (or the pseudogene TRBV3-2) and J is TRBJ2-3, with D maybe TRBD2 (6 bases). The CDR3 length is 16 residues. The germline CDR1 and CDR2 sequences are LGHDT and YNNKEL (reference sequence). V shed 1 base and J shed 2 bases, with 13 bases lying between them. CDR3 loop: CASSQGGAGLTDTQYF. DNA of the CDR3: TGTGCCAGCAGCCAAGGCGGAGCGGGCCTCACAGATACGCAGTATTTT.

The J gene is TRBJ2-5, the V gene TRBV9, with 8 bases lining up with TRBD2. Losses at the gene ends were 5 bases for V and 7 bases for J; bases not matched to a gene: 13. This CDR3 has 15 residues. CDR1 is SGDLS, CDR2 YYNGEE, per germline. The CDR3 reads CASSSVTAGGGTQYF. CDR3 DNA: TGTGCCAGCAGTTCCGTTACGGCGGGAGGAGGGACCCAGTACTTC.

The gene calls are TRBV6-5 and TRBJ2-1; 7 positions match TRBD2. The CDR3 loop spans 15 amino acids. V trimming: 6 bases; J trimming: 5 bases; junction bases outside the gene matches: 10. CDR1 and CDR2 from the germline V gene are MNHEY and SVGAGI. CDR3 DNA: TGTGCCAGCAGGGCCTCCGGGACTAACCACAATGAGCAGTTCTTC. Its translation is CASRASGTNHNEQFF.

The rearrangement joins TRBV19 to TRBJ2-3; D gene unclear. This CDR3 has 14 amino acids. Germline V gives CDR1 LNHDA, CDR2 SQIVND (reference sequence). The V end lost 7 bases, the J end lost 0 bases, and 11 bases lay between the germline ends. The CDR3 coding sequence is TGTGCCAGTACCCCAAGCTATAGCACAGATACGCAGTATTTT. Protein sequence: CASTPSYSTDTQYF.

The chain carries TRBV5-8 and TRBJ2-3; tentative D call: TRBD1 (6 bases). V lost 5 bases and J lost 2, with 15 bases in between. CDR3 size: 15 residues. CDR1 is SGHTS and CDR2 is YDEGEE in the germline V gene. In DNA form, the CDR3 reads TGTGCCAGCAGGGGCTGGGGGCGCCTCACAGATACGCAGTATTTT. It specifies CASRGWGRLTDTQYF.

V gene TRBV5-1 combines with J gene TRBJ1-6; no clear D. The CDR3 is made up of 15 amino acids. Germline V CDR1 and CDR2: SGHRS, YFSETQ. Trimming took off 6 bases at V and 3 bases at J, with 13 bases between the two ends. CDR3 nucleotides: TGCGCCAGCAAGGTGGAACAAGGCTATAATTCACCCCTCCACTTT. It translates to CASKVEQGYNSPLHF.

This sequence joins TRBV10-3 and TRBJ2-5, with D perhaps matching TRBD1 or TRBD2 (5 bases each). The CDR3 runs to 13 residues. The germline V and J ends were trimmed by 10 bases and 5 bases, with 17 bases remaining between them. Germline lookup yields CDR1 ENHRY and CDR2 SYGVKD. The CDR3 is CATLGAAEETQYF. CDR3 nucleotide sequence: TGTGCCACACTCGGGGCGGCAGAGGAGACCCAGTACTTC.

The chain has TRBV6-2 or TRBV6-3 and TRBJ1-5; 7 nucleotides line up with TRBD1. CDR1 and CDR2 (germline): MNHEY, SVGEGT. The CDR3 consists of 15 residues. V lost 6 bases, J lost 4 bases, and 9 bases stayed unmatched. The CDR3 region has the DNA TGTGCCAGCAGCCCTTGGACAGGTCGTAATCAGCCCCAGCATTTT. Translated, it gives CASSPWTGRNQPQHF.

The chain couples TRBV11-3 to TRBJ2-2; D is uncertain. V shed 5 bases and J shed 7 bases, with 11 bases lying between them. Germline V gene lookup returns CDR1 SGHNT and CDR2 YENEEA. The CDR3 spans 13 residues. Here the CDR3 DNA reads TGTGCCAGCAGCCCGCAGAGGAGCGGGGAGCTGTTTTTT. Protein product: CASSPQRSGELFF.

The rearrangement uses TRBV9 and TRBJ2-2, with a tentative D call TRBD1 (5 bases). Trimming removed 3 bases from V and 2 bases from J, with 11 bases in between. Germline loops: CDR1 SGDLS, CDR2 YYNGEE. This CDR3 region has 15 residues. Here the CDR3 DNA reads TGTGCCAGCAGCGCCAAGGGGCTAAACACCGGGGAGCTGTTTTTT. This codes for CASSAKGLNTGELFF. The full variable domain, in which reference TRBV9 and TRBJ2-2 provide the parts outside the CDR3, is DSGVTQTPKHLITATGQRVTLRCSPRSGDLSVYWYQQSLDQGLQFLIQYYNGEERAKGNILERFSAQQFPDLHSELNLSSLELGDSALYFCASSAKGLNTGELFFGEGSRLTVL.

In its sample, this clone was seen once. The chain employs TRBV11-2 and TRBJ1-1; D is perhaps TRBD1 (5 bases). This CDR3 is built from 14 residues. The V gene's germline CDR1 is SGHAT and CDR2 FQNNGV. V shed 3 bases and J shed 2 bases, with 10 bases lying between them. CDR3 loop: CASSFRDRNTEAFF. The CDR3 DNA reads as TGTGCCAGCAGCTTCCGAGACAGAAACACTGAAGCTTTCTTT. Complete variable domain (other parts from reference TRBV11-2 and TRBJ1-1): EAGVAQSPRYKIIEKRQSVAFWCNPISGHATLYWYQQILGQGPKLLIQFQNNGVVDDSQLPKDRFSAERLKGVDSTLKIQPAKLEDSAVYLCASSFRDRNTEAFFGQGTRLTVV.

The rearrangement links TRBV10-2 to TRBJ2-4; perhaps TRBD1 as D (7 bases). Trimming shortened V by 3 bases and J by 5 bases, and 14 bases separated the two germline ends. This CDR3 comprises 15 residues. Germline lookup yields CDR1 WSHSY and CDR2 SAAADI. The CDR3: CASSDRRGRQNIQYF. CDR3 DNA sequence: TGCGCCAGCAGTGATAGGAGGGGGCGGCAAAACATTCAGTACTTC.